The 22 T cell receptor beta chains presented below share a single source sample, sequenced in a study of T cells in Graves' hyperthyroidism and ophthalmopathy. Using RNA transcripts as the source, TCR beta CDR3 regions were amplified. First-round RT-PCR targeting the TCR CDR3 was performed with the HTBI primer set. TCRdb used MiXCR to reprocess the multiplex PCR reads, holding one entry per CDR3 protein. The sample has about 210,000 distinct CDR3 sequences, around 17% seen once. Sequencing was performed on blood. The receptors shown here come from a man between 40 and 49 years old with Graves' hyperthyroidism.

A remark on this clonotype: An end of the junction does not agree with germline; a read error may underlie this. The chain combines TRBV20-1 with TRBJ1-1, with TRBD1 as a possible D gene (5 bases). CDR1 and CDR2 (germline): DFQATT, SNEGSKA (reference sequence). The CDR3 is made up of 13 amino acids. CDR3 nucleotide sequence: TGCAGTGCTGGAGTCAGGGTGAACACTGAAGCTTCCTTT. This translates into CSAGVRVNTEASF.

This clonotype was detected ten times or more. This chain joins TRBV6-5 and TRBJ1-6, with TRBD1 as a possible D gene (5 bases). This CDR3 comprises 17 residues. V was trimmed by 2 bases and J by 7 bases, leaving 18 bases between them. Germline lookup yields CDR1 MNHEY and CDR2 SVGAGI. The CDR3 region has the DNA TGTGCCAGCAGTTACCACCCGACAGACTTTGGCAATTCACCCCTCCACTTT. It translates to CASSYHPTDFGNSPLHF.

V is TRBV29-1 and J is TRBJ1-3, with D possibly TRBD1 on 5 matching bases. Trimming took 5 bases from V and 4 from J, leaving 12 bases between them. From germline, CDR1 is SQVTM and CDR2 ANQGSEA. This CDR3 is 13 amino acids long. The CDR3 spells CSVLGQGGNTIYF. CDR3 DNA: TGCAGCGTTCTGGGGCAGGGAGGAAACACCATATATTTT. Full variable domain (missing parts from reference TRBV29-1 and TRBJ1-3): SAVISQKPSRDICQRGTSLTIQCQVDSQVTMMFWYRQQPGQSLTLIATANQGSEATYESGFVIDKFPISRPNLTFSTLTVSNMSPEDSSIYLCSVLGQGGNTIYFGEGSWLTVV.

This clonotype showed up many times. CDR3 coding DNA: TGTGCCAGCAGCCATATGGACAGGGAACACGAGCAGTACTTC. Protein sequence: CASSHMDREHEQYF. The V call is TRBV7-8, the J call TRBJ2-7, with 8 bases lining up with TRBD1. Germline V lookup: CDR1 SGHVS, CDR2 FQNEAQ. Unmatched junction bases numbered 8, after V lost 5 bases and J lost 5 bases. The CDR3 extends over 14 amino acids.

The V call is TRBV18, the J call TRBJ1-2; 10 bases fit TRBD1. Trimming cost V 3 bases and J 9 bases; bases outside gene matches: 10. The CDR3 consists of 15 residues. Germline V gives CDR1 KGHSH, CDR2 LQKENI. The CDR3 sequence: CASSPRDRGARSYTF. DNA of the CDR3: TGTGCCAGCTCACCGCGGGACAGGGGCGCCCGAAGCTACACCTTC.

The V and J genes are TRBV3-1 and TRBJ1-2, with D possibly being TRBD1 (6 bases). This CDR3 is built from 16 residues. Trimming took 3 bases from V and 8 from J, leaving 22 bases between them. Looked up from germline, CDR1 is LGHDT and CDR2 is YNNKEL (reference sequence). CDR3 amino acids: CASSHGSVVGARGYTF. DNA of the CDR3: TGTGCCAGCAGCCACGGCTCAGTTGTGGGGGCGAGGGGCTACACCTTC.

The V call is TRBV6-1, the J call TRBJ1-5, with no clear D. The germline V and J ends were trimmed by 5 bases and 7 bases, with 15 bases remaining between them. Germline assignment: CDR1 MNHNS and CDR2 SASEGT. The CDR3 has 14 residues. The CDR3 coding sequence is TGTGCCAGCAGTCCTCTCGCCAAGTCACAGCCCCAGCATTTT. Translating gives CASSPLAKSQPQHF.

This clonotype was found many times. The rearrangement uses TRBV7-2 and TRBJ2-3, with 13 positions matching TRBD2. Germline loops: CDR1 SGHTA, CDR2 FQGNSA. The CDR3 runs to 16 residues. Germline trimming cut 5 bases from V and 4 bases from J; bases unmatched to any gene: 6. CDR3 nucleotide sequence: TGTGCCAGCAGCCCGACTAGCGGGGGGTTCGCAGATACGCAGTATTTT. Amino acids: CASSPTSGGFADTQYF.

This rearrangement joins TRBV14 to TRBJ2-2, with D maybe TRBD2 (6 bases). V was clipped by 4 bases and J by 8 bases, with 20 bases between them. This CDR3 comprises 16 residues. Germline V gene data show CDR1 as SGHDN and CDR2 as FVKESK. In DNA form, the CDR3 reads TGTGCCAGCAGCCTCTTTGGGGGGAAAAAAATGGGGGAGCTGTTTTTT. It specifies CASSLFGGKKMGELFF.

This clonotype has just a few counts. The chain has TRBV19 and TRBJ2-1; D remains ambiguous. Trimming took 0 bases from V and 2 from J, leaving 11 bases between them. This CDR3 region has 16 residues. The V gene's germline CDR1 is LNHDA and CDR2 SQIVND (reference sequence). For the CDR3, the DNA is TGTGCCAGTAGTATAGAGGGCAGCAACGCCTACAATGAGCAGTTCTTC. This encodes CASSIEGSNAYNEQFF.

The chain combines TRBV4-3 with TRBJ2-3; TRBD1 might be the D (5 bases). Germline V gene sequence: CDR1 LGHNA, CDR2 YSLEER. V lost 2 bases to trimming and J lost 4 bases, with 7 bases between them. The CDR3 runs to 13 residues. CDR3 sequence: CASSQRGADTQYF. CDR3 nucleotide sequence: TGCGCCAGCAGCCAAAGGGGTGCAGATACGCAGTATTTT.

This clonotype was observed many times. The CDR3 bases are TGTGCCAGCAATGCAGGGACCAACACCGGGGAGCTGTTTTTT. Residues: CASNAGTNTGELFF. This chain connects TRBV2 to TRBJ2-2; TRBD1 or TRBD2 may be the D gene (5 bases each). CDR3 length equals 14 residues. Per the germline V gene, CDR1 is SNHLY and CDR2 is FYNNEI. V lost 7 bases to trimming and J lost 2 bases, with 11 bases between them.

In its sample, this clonotype was seen many times. The V and J genes are TRBV20-1 and TRBJ2-5; D is unclear. The length of the CDR3 is 14 residues. Trimming took 0 bases from V and 4 from J, leaving 12 bases between them. Germline lookup yields CDR1 DFQATT and CDR2 SNEGSKA (reference sequence). The chain's CDR3 is CSARDRVGGETQYF. CDR3 sequence (DNA): TGCAGTGCTAGAGATAGGGTTGGCGGAGAGACCCAGTACTTC.

This clonotype was seen ten or more times. The chain carries TRBV3-1 and TRBJ2-3; possibly TRBD1 for D (5 bases). The germline V gene encodes CDR1 LGHDT and CDR2 YNNKEL (reference sequence). Trimming left V 0 bases short and J 1 base short, with 11 bases between. CDR3 size: 16 residues. CDR3 in amino acids: CASSQDEQAGTDTQYF. CDR3 coding DNA: TGTGCCAGCAGCCAAGATGAACAGGCTGGCACAGATACGCAGTATTTT.

This clonotype appeared a few times. V and J are TRBV20-1 and TRBJ2-5; TRBD1 agrees at 9 bases. Germline V gives CDR1 DFQATT, CDR2 SNEGSKA (reference sequence). V gave up 0 bases and J gave up 5 bases; unmatched junction bases: 10. The CDR3 consists of 16 residues. As DNA, the CDR3 is TGCAGTGCTAGAGACCCGGACAGGGGTTTTTGGGAGACCCAGTACTTC. As protein: CSARDPDRGFWETQYF.

This clonotype appeared many times. The chain employs TRBV28 and TRBJ1-4; a weak D match, TRBD1 (5 bases). Germline V gene lookup returns CDR1 MDHEN and CDR2 SYDVKM. Trimming took off 8 bases at V and 3 bases at J, with 10 bases between the two ends. This CDR3 spans 13 amino acids. This CDR3 is CASSVTANEKLFF. In nucleotides, the CDR3 is TGTGCCAGCTCTGTGACAGCTAATGAAAAACTGTTTTTT.

There are many counts of this clonotype. The V and J genes are TRBV10-3 and TRBJ1-1; no clear D gene. The CDR3 length is 13 residues. Germline assignment: CDR1 ENHRY and CDR2 SYGVKD. Trimming removed 6 bases from V and 1 base from J, with 9 bases in between. DNA of the CDR3: TGTGCCATCAGCGCTCAGGAGAACACTGAAGCTTTCTTT. Amino acids: CAISAQENTEAFF.

In this sample, this clonotype turned up many times. The chain joins TRBV20-1 to TRBJ2-7, with unresolved D. The CDR3 has 13 amino acids. V lost 3 bases, J lost 0 bases, and 9 bases lay in between. The germline CDR1 and CDR2 sequences are DFQATT and SNEGSKA (reference sequence). DNA for the CDR3: TGCAGTGCTAGGATGGGGAACTCCTACGAGCAGTACTTC. Its translation: CSARMGNSYEQYF.

This clonotype has ten or more counts. The rearrangement uses TRBV20-1 and TRBJ1-1, with D possibly matching TRBD1 (5 bases). The germline CDR1 and CDR2 sequences are DFQATT and SNEGSKA (reference sequence). The V end lost 2 bases, the J end lost 8 bases, and 21 bases lay between the germline ends. CDR3 length equals 15 residues. The CDR3 region has the DNA TGCAGTGCTAGATCCGCGGACAAGTTAACTGGGGAAGCTTTCTTT. Translating it yields CSARSADKLTGEAFF.

This clonotype has ten or more counts. The chain employs TRBV20-1 and TRBJ2-5; D may match TRBD1 or TRBD2 (5 bases each). From germline, CDR1 is DFQATT and CDR2 SNEGSKA (reference sequence). V was cut by 6 bases and J by 5 bases, with 16 bases left in between. This CDR3 has 13 residues. The CDR3 region is CSAPGTSTETQYF. CDR3 DNA: TGCAGTGCCCCAGGGACCTCGACCGAGACCCAGTACTTC.

Note on this clonotype: A junction boundary mismatches the germline segment, possibly from a read error. J is TRBJ1-1 and V is TRBV7-2; the D gene is possibly TRBD1 (5 bases). Germline CDR1 and CDR2: SGHTA and FQGNSA. The CDR3 runs to 14 residues. The CDR3: CASRLGGLGTEASF. In DNA form, the CDR3 reads TGTGCCAGCAGACTTGGGGGATTGGGAACTGAAGCTTCCTTT.

The table lists this clonotype with many counts. The chain combines TRBV20-1 with TRBJ1-4, with 8 nucleotides matching TRBD1. V dropped 6 bases and J dropped 5; count of bases not matched to a gene: 8. This CDR3 region has 14 residues. Germline V gene lookup returns CDR1 DFQATT and CDR2 SNEGSKA (reference sequence). The CDR3 loop reads CSARYGTGNEKLFF. CDR3 nucleotides: TGCAGTGCGCGATACGGGACAGGAAATGAAAAACTGTTTTTT.